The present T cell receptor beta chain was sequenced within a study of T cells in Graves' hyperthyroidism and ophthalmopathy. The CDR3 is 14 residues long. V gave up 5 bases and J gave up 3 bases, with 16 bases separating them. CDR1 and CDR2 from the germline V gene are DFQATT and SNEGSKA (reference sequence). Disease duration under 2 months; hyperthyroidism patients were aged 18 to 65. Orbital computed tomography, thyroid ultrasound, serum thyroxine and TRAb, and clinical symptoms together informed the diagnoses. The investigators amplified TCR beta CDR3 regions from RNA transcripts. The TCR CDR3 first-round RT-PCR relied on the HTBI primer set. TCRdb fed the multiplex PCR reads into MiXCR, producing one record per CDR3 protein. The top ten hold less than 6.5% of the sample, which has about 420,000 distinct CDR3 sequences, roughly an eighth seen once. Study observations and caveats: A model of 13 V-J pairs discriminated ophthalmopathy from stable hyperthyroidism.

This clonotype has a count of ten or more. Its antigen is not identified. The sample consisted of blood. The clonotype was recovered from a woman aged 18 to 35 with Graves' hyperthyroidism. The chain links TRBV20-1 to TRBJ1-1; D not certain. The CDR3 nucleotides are TGCAGTGCTGAAGTCGACCGAAAGGACACTGAAGCTTTCTTT. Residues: CSAEVDRKDTEAFF.